This TCR beta chain is drawn from a study of control samples from healthy donors and cancer patients. This CDR3 is 15 amino acids long. The germline V gene has CDR1 MNHEY and CDR2 SVGAGI. With 6 bases clipped from V and 7 bases from J, the junction kept 11 bases outside the gene matches. The assay was immunoSEQ multiplex PCR, and TCRdb's table has in-frame clones only and misses some. In the table there are some 150,000 clones, just under 95% of which are singletons. This TCR was sampled from a man in his 60s with colorectal cancer. The sequencing input was PBMCs. This chain connects TRBV6-5 to TRBJ1-4, with 7 bases that match TRBD1. The CDR3 is CASRQGGYRSEKLFF. Written as DNA, the CDR3 is TGTGCCAGCAGGCAGGGGGGGTACCGGAGTGAAAAACTGTTTTTT.